This T cell receptor beta chain was obtained from a study of blood T cells in healthy people across ages. General observations from the study: Naive T cell percentage and TCR beta diversity correlated strongly.

A sample-barcoded 5' primer and a J-beta primer mix were used in a second PCR of about 6 to 11 cycles. Tagging of each cDNA molecule was performed by a template-switch adaptor with 12 random nucleotides. One entry per CDR3 protein results from TCRdb running MiXCR on the 5' RACE reads. The sample has 800,000 to 950,000 distinct CDR3 sequences; approximately 32% are singletons. On this clonotype: The antigen is unknown. At one of its ends the junction is not consistent with the germline gene, which may arise from a read error.

Germline CDR1 reads SGHVS; CDR2 reads FQNEAQ. This CDR3 has 13 amino acids. These data also featured in a second study, about T cells of mothers and their children. That investigation notes: Study donors consisted of a few healthy Caucasian mothers and their six children.

The chain uses TRBV7-8 and TRBJ1-1; D is unresolved. The sequenced sample was blood. This clonotype was sampled from a woman aged 40 to 50 in good health. Here the CDR3 reads CACSLVVATEAFF. The CDR3 nucleotides read TGTGCCTGCAGCTTAGTCGTTGCGACTGAAGCTTTCTTT.